The rows below give T cell receptor beta chains drawn from one sample of a study of blood T cell repertoires in COVID-19. Here immunoSEQ multiplex PCR was the method, and the copy in TCRdb shows in-frame clones only, minus some. This table holds around 200,000 clones, about 88% found once. Sequenced sample: PBMCs or T cells enriched from blood (not recorded which). All receptors come from a woman aged 25-40 years who had recovered from COVID-19. Both conserved end residues are part of each CDR3. Each record gives: J gene, D gene, clone size, V gene, CDR3 protein, CDR3 DNA. D genes are given only for firm matches. Size values are once, few and many counts, or a class for expanded clones, and some rows have none.

>TRBJ2-1|TRBD1|NA|TRBV19
CASLAGTGLNEQFF
TGTGCCAGTCTAGCCGGGACAGGGTTAAATGAGCAGTTCTTC
>TRBJ2-1|TRBD2|NA|TRBV6-2/TRBV6-3
CASSYGSGGTSYNEQFF
TGTGCCAGCAGTTACGGTAGCGGGGGCACTTCCTACAATGAGCAGTTCTTC
>TRBJ2-1|NA|NA|TRBV6-5
CASSTQTYNEQFF
TGTGCCAGCAGTACCCAGACCTACAATGAGCAGTTCTTC
>TRBJ1-3|TRBD1|NA|TRBV6-5
CASSQTGAGNTIYF
TGTGCCAGCAGCCAGACAGGGGCTGGAAACACCATATATTTT
>TRBJ1-1|TRBD1|once|TRBV11-3
CASSVKGQGWAEAFF
TGTGCCAGCAGCGTTAAGGGACAGGGTTGGGCTGAAGCTTTCTTT
>TRBJ2-1|TRBD2|once|TRBV9
CASSVEGSGGPYNEQFF
TGTGCCAGCAGCGTAGAAGGTAGCGGGGGACCCTACAATGAGCAGTTCTTC
>TRBJ1-5|NA|NA|TRBV11-2
CASSFRDQPQHF
TGTGCCAGCAGCTTTCGGGATCAGCCCCAGCATTTT
>TRBJ2-7|NA|NA|TRBV4-3
CASSQLENPYEQYF
TGCGCCAGCAGCCAACTGGAGAACCCCTACGAGCAGTACTTC
>TRBJ1-2|TRBD1|NA|TRBV7-2
CASSLKGQGRGYTF
TGTGCCAGCAGCTTAAAGGGACAGGGTCGTGGCTACACCTTC
>TRBJ2-1|TRBD2|NA|TRBV9
CASSVGGGDYNEQFF
TGTGCCAGCAGCGTAGGCGGGGGGGACTACAATGAGCAGTTCTTC
>TRBJ2-1|NA|once|TRBV9
CASSVRQDNEQFF
TGTGCCAGCAGCGTAAGACAGGACAATGAGCAGTTCTTC
>TRBJ1-1|TRBD1|NA|TRBV7-9
CASRGQIEAFF
TGTGCCAGCAGGGGACAGATTGAAGCTTTCTTT
>TRBJ1-2|TRBD1|NA|TRBV6-5
CASSPGTGGGYGYTF
TGTGCCAGCAGTCCCGGGACAGGGGGCGGCTATGGCTACACCTTC
>TRBJ1-5|NA|NA|TRBV4-1
CASSQDRAGIQPQHF
TGCGCCAGCAGCCAAGATAGGGCGGGGATTCAGCCCCAGCATTTT
>TRBJ1-2|NA|NA|TRBV7-9
CASRQLGSRDYGYTF
TGTGCCAGCAGGCAATTGGGGAGTCGGGACTATGGCTACACCTTC
>TRBJ2-3|TRBD2|NA|TRBV5-1
CASSNGLAGASSTDTQYF
TGCGCCAGCAGCAATGGACTAGCGGGCGCCTCTAGCACAGATACGCAGTATTTT
>TRBJ1-1|TRBD1|NA|TRBV13
CASSRSGQGEAEAFF
TGTGCCAGCAGCAGAAGCGGACAGGGGGAAGCTGAAGCTTTCTTT
>TRBJ1-3|NA|NA|TRBV6-5
CASSLGLLGNTIYF
TGTGCCAGCAGCCTTGGCTTGCTCGGAAACACCATATATTTT
>TRBJ2-2|TRBD2|NA|TRBV6-2/TRBV6-3
CASSYSRLAGFTGELFF
TGTGCCAGCAGTTACTCTCGACTAGCGGGGTTCACCGGGGAGCTGTTTTTT
>TRBJ1-2|TRBD1|NA|TRBV19
CASSTPGQGLDGYTF
TGTGCCAGTAGTACACCGGGACAGGGGCTCGATGGCTACACCTTC
>TRBJ1-6|TRBD1|NA|TRBV20-1
CSASDRGLSPLHF
TGCAGTGCTAGTGACAGGGGGCTTTCACCCCTCCACTTT
>TRBJ1-2|TRBD1|NA|TRBV12-3/TRBV12-4
CASSLTGDDGYTF
TGTGCCAGCAGTTTGACAGGGGATGATGGCTACACCTTC
>TRBJ1-1|NA|NA|TRBV4-2
CASSQVGSVNTEAFF
TGTGCCAGCAGCCAAGTCGGGTCAGTAAACACTGAAGCTTTCTTT
>TRBJ1-3|NA|NA|TRBV29-1
CSVDRVPSGNTIYF
TGCAGCGTTGACAGGGTCCCTTCTGGAAACACCATATATTTT
>TRBJ1-1|TRBD1|NA|TRBV6-5
CASTRDRGIDEAFF
TGTGCCAGCACCCGCGACAGGGGAATAGATGAAGCTTTCTTT
>TRBJ1-1|NA|NA|TRBV7-2
CASSLDRNTEAFF
TGTGCCAGCAGCTTAGACAGAAACACTGAAGCTTTCTTT
>TRBJ2-7|TRBD1|once|TRBV7-2
CASSSGQGPYEQYF
TGTGCCAGCAGCTCCGGACAGGGCCCCTACGAGCAGTACTTC
>TRBJ2-1|TRBD2|NA|TRBV5-4
CASSLPTSGGSNEQFF
TGTGCCAGCAGCCTACCTACTAGCGGGGGGTCGAATGAGCAGTTCTTC
>TRBJ2-5|TRBD1|NA|TRBV5-8
CASSGGQITQETQYF
TGTGCCAGCAGCGGGGGACAGATCACCCAAGAGACCCAGTACTTC
>TRBJ1-2|NA|NA|TRBV6-6
CASSYSLGGYGYTF
TGTGCCAGCAGTTACTCATTAGGAGGGTATGGCTACACCTTC
>TRBJ2-7|TRBD2|many|TRBV6-5
CASRPLAGGSYEQYF
TGTGCCAGCAGGCCTCTCGCGGGGGGATCCTACGAGCAGTACTTC
>TRBJ1-2|NA|NA|TRBV13
CASSLAQGGGYTF
TGTGCCAGCAGCTTAGCACAGGGAGGGGGCTACACCTTC
>TRBJ2-7|NA|NA|TRBV7-2
CASSLGLSEQYF
TGTGCCAGCAGCTTAGGCCTGAGTGAGCAGTACTTC
>TRBJ1-5|TRBD1|NA|TRBV6-2/TRBV6-3
CASSDRDREVGAQHF
TGTGCCAGCAGCGACCGGGACAGGGAAGTGGGCGCCCAGCATTTT
>TRBJ1-2|NA|NA|TRBV18
CASSPRAVPLGGYTF
TGTGCCAGCTCACCACGGGCAGTCCCCCTTGGGGGCTACACCTTC
>TRBJ2-5|NA|NA|TRBV14
CASSQWGLAGSETQYF
TGTGCCAGCAGCCAATGGGGGCTAGCCGGCTCGGAGACCCAGTACTTC
>TRBJ2-4|TRBD2|NA|TRBV7-2
CASRPSGGDRGIQYF
TGTGCCAGCAGGCCTAGCGGGGGGGATCGGGGCATTCAGTACTTC
>TRBJ1-2|TRBD1|NA|TRBV6-6
CASRGQGDDYGYTF
TGTGCCAGCAGGGGACAGGGGGATGACTATGGCTACACCTTC
>TRBJ1-4|NA|NA|TRBV5-4
CASSDTGIANEKLFF
TGTGCCAGCAGCGATACAGGGATAGCTAATGAAAAACTGTTTTTT
>TRBJ2-7|NA|NA|TRBV4-3
CASSQDRATYEQYF
TGCGCCAGCAGCCAAGACAGGGCAACCTACGAGCAGTACTTC
>TRBJ1-2|NA|NA|TRBV10-3
CAISEQDNYGYTF
TGTGCCATCAGTGAGCAGGATAACTATGGCTACACCTTC
>TRBJ1-4|TRBD1|NA|TRBV5-1
CASSWGTGTGIEKLFF
TGCGCCAGCAGCTGGGGGACCGGGACAGGGATAGAAAAACTGTTTTTT
>TRBJ2-5|NA|NA|TRBV3-1/TRBV3-2
CASRTEGTVETQYF
TGTGCCAGCAGAACCGAGGGAACCGTGGAGACCCAGTACTTC
>TRBJ1-4|NA|NA|TRBV14
CASSQESGAEIEKLFF
TGTGCCAGCAGCCAAGAATCTGGGGCGGAGATTGAAAAACTGTTTTTT
>TRBJ1-5|NA|NA|TRBV7-8
CASSPTGGRGNQPQHF
TGTGCCAGCAGCCCAACAGGTGGCAGGGGTAATCAGCCCCAGCATTTT